A selection of T cell receptor beta chains follows, all from one sample in a study of blood T cell repertoires in COVID-19. Assay used: immunoSEQ multiplex PCR; TCRdb lists only in-frame clones, some missing. This table holds under 300,000 clones, 70% to 90% found once. Sequenced: peripheral blood. The receptors originated from a woman in her 30s with COVID-19, enrolled during active disease. Each CDR3 is given with its conserved first and last residue. Each record gives: J gene, clone size, D gene, V gene, CDR3 protein, CDR3 DNA. A D gene is named only where the DNA matches it firmly. A clone size is listed for some rows: how often the clone was seen (once, few, many), or a class if it is expanded.

J: TRBJ1-3; size: .; D: TRBD1; V: TRBV6-2/TRBV6-3; CDR3: CASSYGGTAVGNTIYF; DNA: TGTGCCAGCAGTTACGGCGGGACAGCAGTTGGAAACACCATATATTTT
J: TRBJ1-4; size: .; D: TRBD1; V: TRBV28; CDR3: CASCLTGGNEKLFF; DNA: TGTGCCAGCTGTCTGACAGGGGGTAATGAAAAACTGTTTTTT
J: TRBJ1-2; size: .; D: .; V: TRBV5-6; CDR3: CASSLISGNYGYTF; DNA: TGTGCCAGCAGCTTGATTTCGGGAAACTATGGCTACACCTTC
J: TRBJ1-2; size: .; D: .; V: TRBV15; CDR3: CATSRDRWARYTF; DNA: TGTGCCACCAGCAGAGATCGGTGGGCCCGGTACACCTTC
J: TRBJ2-7; size: .; D: .; V: TRBV19; CDR3: CASSIYAGTHYEQYF; DNA: TGTGCCAGTAGTATATACGCGGGGACGCACTACGAGCAGTACTTC
J: TRBJ1-2; size: .; D: TRBD1; V: TRBV18; CDR3: CASSPPQGANYGYTF; DNA: TGTGCCAGCTCACCGCCACAGGGGGCGAACTATGGCTACACCTTC
J: TRBJ1-1; size: few; D: TRBD1; V: TRBV7-9; CDR3: CASTGQGAHTEAFF; DNA: TGTGCCAGCACGGGACAGGGGGCGCACACTGAAGCTTTCTTT
J: TRBJ1-6; size: .; D: TRBD1; V: TRBV15; CDR3: CATSRSPGQGAWSPLHF; DNA: TGTGCCACCAGCAGATCTCCGGGACAGGGGGCATGGTCACCCCTCCACTTT
J: TRBJ2-7; size: .; D: .; V: TRBV27; CDR3: CASSPAGGISPYEQYF; DNA: TGTGCCAGCAGTCCTGCTGGGGGGATTAGCCCCTACGAGCAGTACTTC
J: TRBJ2-1; size: .; D: .; V: TRBV7-9; CDR3: CASSPPSRVTRVYNEQFF; DNA: TGTGCCAGCAGCCCCCCTTCACGAGTTACTAGGGTTTACAATGAGCAGTTCTTC
J: TRBJ1-2; size: .; D: TRBD1; V: TRBV5-4; CDR3: CASSLEDRIYGYTF; DNA: TGTGCCAGCAGCTTAGAGGACAGGATCTATGGCTACACCTTC
J: TRBJ2-7; size: .; D: .; V: TRBV27; CDR3: CASSLNRYPAEQYF; DNA: TGTGCCAGCAGTTTAAACAGGTACCCCGCCGAGCAGTACTTC
J: TRBJ2-3; size: .; D: TRBD2; V: TRBV10-1; CDR3: CASSKRGGRMDTQYF; DNA: TGCGCCAGCAGCAAGCGGGGGGGGCGTATGGATACGCAGTATTTT
J: TRBJ2-3; size: .; D: TRBD2; V: TRBV19; CDR3: CASSISGTSGGGRDTQYF; DNA: TGTGCCAGTAGTATCTCCGGGACTAGCGGGGGTGGAAGAGATACGCAGTATTTT
J: TRBJ1-4; size: .; D: .; V: TRBV27; CDR3: CASSLVRGWNEKLFF; DNA: TGTGCCAGCAGTTTAGTAAGGGGGTGGAATGAAAAACTGTTTTTT
J: TRBJ2-2; size: .; D: TRBD1; V: TRBV10-3; CDR3: CASNDRDGYTGELFF; DNA: TGTGCCAGCAACGACAGGGACGGATATACCGGGGAGCTGTTTTTT
J: TRBJ2-5; size: .; D: TRBD1; V: TRBV5-1; CDR3: CASSSPGQGFWETQYF; DNA: TGCGCCAGCAGCTCACCGGGACAGGGATTTTGGGAGACCCAGTACTTC
J: TRBJ2-1; size: .; D: TRBD2; V: TRBV5-1; CDR3: CASSPGVGGARDEQFF; DNA: TGCGCCAGCAGCCCTGGGGTCGGGGGGGCCCGGGATGAGCAGTTCTTC
J: TRBJ2-2; size: .; D: .; V: TRBV4-1; CDR3: CASSQDVLQGNTGELFF; DNA: TGCGCCAGCAGCCAAGACGTATTGCAGGGGAACACCGGGGAGCTGTTTTTT
J: TRBJ2-1; size: .; D: .; V: TRBV6-5; CDR3: CASSPTGLLYNEQFF; DNA: TGTGCCAGCAGTCCGACGGGACTTCTTTACAATGAGCAGTTCTTC
J: TRBJ2-3; size: .; D: TRBD1; V: TRBV30; CDR3: CAWSGTGDTDTQYF; DNA: TGTGCCTGGAGTGGGACAGGGGACACAGATACGCAGTATTTT
J: TRBJ2-5; size: .; D: .; V: TRBV7-2; CDR3: CASTPTRSGGTQYF; DNA: TGTGCCAGCACCCCGACTAGGTCCGGGGGGACCCAGTACTTC
J: TRBJ1-1; size: .; D: .; V: TRBV28; CDR3: CASSFREGFEAFF; DNA: TGTGCCAGCAGTTTCAGGGAAGGGTTCGAAGCTTTCTTT
J: TRBJ2-7; size: .; D: .; V: TRBV5-4; CDR3: CASSQDRGDEQYF; DNA: TGTGCCAGCAGCCAGGACAGAGGTGACGAGCAGTACTTC
J: TRBJ2-1; size: .; D: TRBD1; V: TRBV4-1; CDR3: CASSHSTGPGFMDEQFF; DNA: TGCGCCAGCAGCCACTCGACAGGGCCGGGTTTCATGGATGAGCAGTTCTTC
J: TRBJ1-1; size: .; D: .; V: TRBV28; CDR3: CASSLTQGNTEAFF; DNA: TGTGCCAGCAGTTTAACTCAGGGGAACACTGAAGCTTTCTTT
J: TRBJ1-6; size: .; D: .; V: TRBV19; CDR3: CASTFSSYNSPLHF; DNA: TGTGCCAGTACGTTTAGCTCCTATAATTCACCCCTCCACTTT
J: TRBJ1-2; size: .; D: .; V: TRBV18; CDR3: CASSPRSESKGYTF; DNA: TGTGCCAGCTCACCTCGGAGTGAATCAAAGGGCTACACCTTC
J: TRBJ1-2; size: .; D: TRBD1; V: TRBV29-1; CDR3: CSVEDLPTDRVDYGYTF; DNA: TGCAGCGTTGAAGATCTCCCCACCGACAGGGTAGACTATGGCTACACCTTC
J: TRBJ2-1; size: .; D: .; V: TRBV6-5; CDR3: CASWSTRIYNEQFF; DNA: TGTGCCAGCTGGAGTACTCGGATTTACAATGAGCAGTTCTTC
J: TRBJ1-4; size: .; D: .; V: TRBV24-1; CDR3: CATSEKGGSNEKLFF; DNA: TGTGCCACCAGTGAGAAGGGAGGGTCTAATGAAAAACTGTTTTTT
J: TRBJ2-1; size: .; D: .; V: TRBV28; CDR3: CASRRKSSYNEQFF; DNA: TGTGCCAGCAGGAGAAAAAGCTCCTACAATGAGCAGTTCTTC
J: TRBJ2-5; size: .; D: .; V: TRBV7-6; CDR3: CASSPRGETQYF; DNA: TGTGCCAGCAGCCCTAGAGGGGAGACCCAGTACTTC
J: TRBJ2-7; size: .; D: TRBD1; V: TRBV4-1; CDR3: CASSQGSGGYEQYF; DNA: TGCGCCAGCAGCCAAGGTTCAGGGGGTTACGAGCAGTACTTC
J: TRBJ1-6; size: .; D: .; V: TRBV18; CDR3: CASSPRQADNSPLHF; DNA: TGTGCCAGCTCACCCCGACAGGCCGATAATTCACCCCTCCACTTT
J: TRBJ1-3; size: .; D: .; V: TRBV7-8; CDR3: CASSLRSEFGNTIYF; DNA: TGTGCCAGCAGCTTACGGTCGGAGTTTGGAAACACCATATATTTT
J: TRBJ2-1; size: .; D: TRBD2; V: TRBV5-8; CDR3: CASSLAPGGYNEQFF; DNA: TGTGCCAGCAGCTTGGCTCCGGGGGGGTACAATGAGCAGTTCTTC
J: TRBJ1-2; size: .; D: .; V: TRBV9; CDR3: CASSGQKNDGNYGYTF; DNA: TGTGCCAGCTCCGGACAAAAGAACGATGGAAACTATGGCTACACCTTC
J: TRBJ1-5; size: .; D: .; V: TRBV30; CDR3: CAWSPQFNQPQHF; DNA: TGTGCCTGGAGTCCGCAGTTCAATCAGCCCCAGCATTTT
J: TRBJ2-7; size: .; D: .; V: TRBV27; CDR3: CASSSSVSGSPYEQYF; DNA: TGTGCCAGCAGTTCTTCAGTTTCAGGTTCCCCCTACGAGCAGTACTTC
J: TRBJ1-2; size: .; D: .; V: TRBV28; CDR3: CASRTRGRYGYTF; DNA: TGTGCCAGCAGGACCCGCGGGCGCTATGGCTACACCTTC
J: TRBJ1-6; size: .; D: .; V: TRBV10-3; CDR3: CAIGQAYNSPLHF; DNA: TGTGCCATCGGGCAGGCGTATAATTCACCCCTCCACTTT
J: TRBJ2-2; size: .; D: TRBD2; V: TRBV28; CDR3: CASSLVTSDHTGELFF; DNA: TGTGCCAGCAGTTTGGTGACTAGCGATCACACCGGGGAGCTGTTTTTT
J: TRBJ2-5; size: many; D: .; V: TRBV5-1; CDR3: CASSLAGGHQETQYF; DNA: TGCGCCAGCAGCTTGGCCGGGGGTCACCAAGAGACCCAGTACTTC
J: TRBJ2-3; size: .; D: TRBD2; V: TRBV30; CDR3: CAWDTSGPTDTQYF; DNA: TGTGCCTGGGATACTAGCGGGCCGACAGATACGCAGTATTTT
J: TRBJ2-2; size: .; D: .; V: TRBV4-2; CDR3: CASSLGLQNTGELFF; DNA: TGTGCCAGCAGCCTTGGACTCCAGAACACCGGGGAGCTGTTTTTT
J: TRBJ1-1; size: once; D: .; V: TRBV6-5; CDR3: CATRENTEAFF; DNA: TGTGCCACGAGGGAGAACACTGAAGCTTTCTTT